This T cell receptor (beta chain) emerged from a study of cytomegalovirus exposure and HLA in healthy donors. This clone was observed a few times. Generated by immunoSEQ multiplex PCR, the TCRdb table keeps only in-frame clones and is missing some. This table has 200,000 to 300,000 clones, 80% to 90% appearing once. This clonotype originated in a man aged 18 to 30 in good health and CMV-seronegative. The specimen was PBMCs.

CDR3 in DNA: TGCGCCAGCAGCTTGAAGGCAGGGGGCGATGGCTACACCTTC. Amino acid sequence: CASSLKAGGDGYTF. V and J are TRBV5-1 and TRBJ1-2; 8 bases are shared with TRBD1. Germline CDR1 is SGHRS and CDR2 is YFSETQ. V lost 1 base and J lost 6; bases outside the gene matches: 5. This CDR3 is built from 14 residues.